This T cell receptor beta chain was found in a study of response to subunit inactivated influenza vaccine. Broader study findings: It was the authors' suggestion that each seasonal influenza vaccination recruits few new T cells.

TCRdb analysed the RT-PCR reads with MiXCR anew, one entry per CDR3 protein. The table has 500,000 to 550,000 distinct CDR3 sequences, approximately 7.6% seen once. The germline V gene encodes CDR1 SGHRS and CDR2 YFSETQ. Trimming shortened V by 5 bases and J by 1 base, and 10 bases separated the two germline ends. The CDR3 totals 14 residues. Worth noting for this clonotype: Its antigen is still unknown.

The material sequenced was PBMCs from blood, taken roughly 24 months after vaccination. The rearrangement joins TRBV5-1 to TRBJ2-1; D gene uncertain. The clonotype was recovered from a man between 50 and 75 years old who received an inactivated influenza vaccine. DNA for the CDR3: TGCGCCAGCAGAAGGGAAGAATCCTACAATGAGCAGTTCTTC. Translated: CASRREESYNEQFF.